This TCR beta chain was sequenced for a study of response to subunit inactivated influenza vaccine. The germline V gene has CDR1 SQVTM and CDR2 ANQGSEA. V trimming: 7 bases; J trimming: 6 bases; junction bases outside the gene matches: 10. The CDR3 consists of 13 residues. There are many counts of this clonotype. Its antigen is unidentified. Findings and caveats of the study: Every seasonal influenza vaccination brings in few new T cells, the authors suggested.

Each CDR3 protein gets one entry after TCRdb re-called the RT-PCR reads with MiXCR. This table has 600,000 to 850,000 distinct CDR3 sequences, 14% appearing once. This rearrangement joins TRBV29-1 to TRBJ2-7; TRBD1 matches at 9 bases. The source was PBMCs from blood, collected around 15 days before vaccination. The sequence was obtained from a middle-aged man who received an inactivated influenza vaccine. DNA for the CDR3: TGCAGCGCCGGTGGGGGACAGGGCTCCGAGCAGTACTTC. Protein sequence: CSAGGGQGSEQYF.